The TCR beta chain under discussion was sequenced for a study of blood T cell repertoires in COVID-19. Study-level background: The United States, Italy and Spain supplied acute and convalescent COVID-19 samples. PBMCs, B-cell-depleted T cells, or T cells provided the cDNA or gDNA that made up the material.

Per the study methods: Reference gene primer amplification gave nucleated cell count estimates. Only in-frame clones appear in the TCRdb table, and some are missing; sequencing was by immunoSEQ multiplex PCR. The V and J calls and clone size come from that table; D and trimming were worked out from the DNA. The table shows roughly 160,000 clones, with roughly 90% occurring only once. The CDR3 contains 16 residues. Losses at the gene ends were 3 bases for V and 1 base for J; bases not matched to a gene: 4. Germline V gives CDR1 KGHDR, CDR2 SFDVKD. This chain connects TRBV24-1 to TRBJ2-2; 7 bases agree with TRBD1. This TCR was sampled from a man in his sixties with acute or convalescent COVID-19. Source material: peripheral blood. In DNA form, the CDR3 reads TGTGCCACCAGTGATCCCTGGACAGGGAACACCGGGGAGCTGTTTTTT. Translating gives CATSDPWTGNTGELFF.